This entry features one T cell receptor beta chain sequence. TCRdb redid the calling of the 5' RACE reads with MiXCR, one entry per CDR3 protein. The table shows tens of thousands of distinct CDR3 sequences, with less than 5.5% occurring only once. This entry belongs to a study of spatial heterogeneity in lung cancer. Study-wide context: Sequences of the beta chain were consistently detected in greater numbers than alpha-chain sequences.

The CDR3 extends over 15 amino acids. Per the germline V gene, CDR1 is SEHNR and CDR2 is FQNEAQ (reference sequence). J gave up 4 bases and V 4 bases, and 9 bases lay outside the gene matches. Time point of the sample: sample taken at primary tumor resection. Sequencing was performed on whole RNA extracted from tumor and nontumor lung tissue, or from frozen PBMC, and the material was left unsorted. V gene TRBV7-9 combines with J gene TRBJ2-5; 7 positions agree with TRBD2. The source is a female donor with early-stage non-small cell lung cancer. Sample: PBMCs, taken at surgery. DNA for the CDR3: TGTGCCAGCAGCTCTCGCGGGGGAGAGCGAGAGACCCAGTACTTC. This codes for CASSSRGGERETQYF.